These T cell receptor beta chains were read from a single sample in a study of blood T cell repertoires in COVID-19. The protocol was immunoSEQ multiplex PCR, while the TCRdb copy is restricted to in-frame clones and leaves out a portion. Of tens of thousands of clones in the sample, approximately 90% were seen once. The sample taken for sequencing was peripheral blood. These receptor sequences come from a man in his fifties or sixties with active COVID-19. Both conserved end residues are part of each CDR3. Each record gives: clone size, J gene, D gene, V gene, CDR3 DNA, CDR3 protein. D genes are given only for firm matches. Where a row states a size, it is once, few, many or the class of an expanded clone; other rows omit it.

>NA|TRBJ2-5|NA|TRBV21-1
TGTGCCAGCAGCATATTAGGGACAGGGGGGACCCAGTACTTC
CASSILGTGGTQYF
>NA|TRBJ2-3|NA|TRBV7-3
TGTGCCAGCAGCCTGGGGCGGACAGATACGCAGTATTTT
CASSLGRTDTQYF
>NA|TRBJ2-1|TRBD1|TRBV12-3/TRBV12-4
TGTGCCAGCATTCTGACAGGGCGAGTTGAGCAGTTCTTC
CASILTGRVEQFF
>once|TRBJ2-1|NA|TRBV19
TGTGCCAGTACCGGCAGGGACTCCTACAATGAGCAGTTCTTC
CASTGRDSYNEQFF
>NA|TRBJ2-5|NA|TRBV7-9
TGTGCCAGCAGCTTAAATTCCGGAGGAGAGACCCAGTACTTC
CASSLNSGGETQYF
>once|TRBJ2-5|TRBD2|TRBV6-5
TGTGCCAGCAGGGAGAGCGGGGGGCCCGGGGAGACCCAGTACTTC
CASRESGGPGETQYF
>few|TRBJ1-1|NA|TRBV7-8
TGTGCCAGCAGCTTAGGAACCAGAACAACTGAAGCTTTCTTT
CASSLGTRTTEAFF
>NA|TRBJ1-1|NA|TRBV7-6
TGTGCCAGCAGCGTAAACACGAACACTGAAGCTTTCTTT
CASSVNTNTEAFF
>NA|TRBJ2-7|TRBD2|TRBV5-1
TGCGCCAGCAGCTTGGGACTAGCGGGTAGGTTCGAGCAGTACTTC
CASSLGLAGRFEQYF
>few|TRBJ1-5|NA|TRBV21-1
TGTGCCAGCAGCAAGAGGGTGCGCAGCAATCAGCCCCAGCATTTT
CASSKRVRSNQPQHF
>once|TRBJ2-7|TRBD1|TRBV10-3
TGTGCCATCAGTGATAGGGACAGATCGATCTACGAGCAGTACTTC
CAISDRDRSIYEQYF
>NA|TRBJ2-3|NA|TRBV5-1
TGCGCCAGCAGCTTCGGACAGTCCGCAGATACGCAGTATTTT
CASSFGQSADTQYF
>NA|TRBJ1-6|NA|TRBV7-9
TGTGCCAGCAGCTTCGGTCAAACCTATAATTCACCCCTCCACTTT
CASSFGQTYNSPLHF
>NA|TRBJ1-1|NA|TRBV5-1
TGCGCCAGCAGCTTATCCAGAACGAACACTGAAGCTTTCTTT
CASSLSRTNTEAFF
>NA|TRBJ2-6|TRBD2|TRBV10-3
TGTGCCATCAGTGTGCAGGGAGGGGCTGGGGCCAACGTCCTGACTTTC
CAISVQGGAGANVLTF
>NA|TRBJ2-5|NA|TRBV7-8
TGTGCCAGCAGCCCCAGGGTTTTGGAGACCCAGTACTTC
CASSPRVLETQYF
>NA|TRBJ1-5|TRBD1|TRBV5-6
TGTGCCAGCAGCTCAAACAGGGGGCAACAGCCCCAGCATTTT
CASSSNRGQQPQHF
>NA|TRBJ2-1|NA|TRBV11-3
TGTGCCAGCAGCTCCTCGGGGGTTAATGAGCAGTTCTTC
CASSSSGVNEQFF
>NA|TRBJ2-5|NA|TRBV5-6
TGTGCCAGCAGCTTGAATGGCAGGTTGGAGACCCAGTACTTC
CASSLNGRLETQYF
>NA|TRBJ2-1|TRBD1|TRBV10-1
TGCGCCAGCAGTGAGGCGACTGAGGGGGCTTGGTTGAATGAGCAGTTCTTC
CASSEATEGAWLNEQFF
>NA|TRBJ2-7|TRBD2|TRBV27
TGTGCCAGCAGTTACGGACTAGCTGGTTACGAGCAGTACTTC
CASSYGLAGYEQYF
>NA|TRBJ1-1|TRBD1|TRBV19
TGTGCCAGTAGTATAGAGGAGGACAGGGCTGCTTTCTTT
CASSIEEDRAAFF
>NA|TRBJ1-2|NA|TRBV15
TGTGCCACCAGCAGAGATTCCGGTGGCTACACCTTC
CATSRDSGGYTF
>few|TRBJ2-7|NA|TRBV7-2
TGTGCCAGCAACGAAAGGGGGTTAAAGAGCGAGCAGTACTTC
CASNERGLKSEQYF
>NA|TRBJ1-2|NA|TRBV19
TGTGCCAGTAGCCTTCCCCGCGGGTTCGTTAACTATGGCTACACCTTC
CASSLPRGFVNYGYTF
>NA|TRBJ2-3|NA|TRBV7-3
TGTGCCAGCAGCTGGGAGTCCGGAGATACGCAGTATTTT
CASSWESGDTQYF
>NA|TRBJ2-3|TRBD2|TRBV2
TGTGCCAGCAGTGAACTAGCGGGAGGTTCAGATACGCAGTATTTT
CASSELAGGSDTQYF
>NA|TRBJ2-5|TRBD1|TRBV4-1
TGCGCCAGCAGCCGCCAGGACAGGGAAGAGACCCAGTACTTC
CASSRQDREETQYF
>NA|TRBJ1-2|TRBD1|TRBV29-1
TGCAGCGGGAGTTTAGGGGGCGATGGCTACACCTTC
CSGSLGGDGYTF
>NA|TRBJ1-1|TRBD1|TRBV7-9
TGTGCCAGCAGCCGTGGGACAGGAGCGCCTTTCTTT
CASSRGTGAPFF
>NA|TRBJ2-3|NA|TRBV3-1/TRBV3-2
TGTGCCAGCAGCCAAGCGGGGGGCGAGCGCACAGATACGCAGTATTTT
CASSQAGGERTDTQYF
>NA|TRBJ1-1|TRBD1|TRBV3-1/TRBV3-2
TGTGCCAGCAGCCGGGACAGCGGGAACACTGAAGCTTTCTTT
CASSRDSGNTEAFF
>NA|TRBJ2-1|NA|TRBV6-1
TGTGCCAGCAGTGAGAGTGGAGGGTTCCATGAGCAGTTCTTC
CASSESGGFHEQFF
>NA|TRBJ2-1|TRBD2|TRBV9
TGTGCCAGCAGCGAAAAGCGGACTAGCGGGAGTCGTCCGGGATCCTACAATGAGCAGTTCTTC
CASSEKRTSGSRPGSYNEQFF
>NA|TRBJ1-2|NA|TRBV4-1
TGCGCCAGCAGCCAAGTCGGTGGCTACACCTTC
CASSQVGGYTF
>NA|TRBJ2-7|TRBD2|TRBV10-3
TGTGCCATCAGTCAGACTAGCGGGAGAACCGAGCAGTACTTC
CAISQTSGRTEQYF
>NA|TRBJ2-2|NA|TRBV19
TGTGCCAGTAGTATCAGGGATTGGGGTCAGGTCGGGGAGCTGTTTTTT
CASSIRDWGQVGELFF
>NA|TRBJ2-3|NA|TRBV2
TGTGCCAGCGGGGAGGACAGCACAGATACGCAGTATTTT
CASGEDSTDTQYF
>NA|TRBJ2-1|TRBD1|TRBV18
TGTGCCAGCACCTCCGGGACAGGGTTGAATGAGCAGTTCTTC
CASTSGTGLNEQFF
>NA|TRBJ2-1|TRBD2|TRBV2
TGTGCCAGCAGTGCGAGCGGGGCCTACAATGAGCAGTTCTTC
CASSASGAYNEQFF
>NA|TRBJ2-7|NA|TRBV10-3
TGTGCCATCAGTGAGCCCGGGACTCAGGGAGAGCAGTACTTC
CAISEPGTQGEQYF
>NA|TRBJ1-2|TRBD1|TRBV3-1/TRBV3-2
TGTGCCAGCAGCCAGGGACAGGGCTATGCGTTTGGCTACACCTTC
CASSQGQGYAFGYTF
>NA|TRBJ2-5|TRBD1|TRBV5-4
TGTGCCAGCAGCGGCCTGACAGGGGGGGAGACCCAGTACTTC
CASSGLTGGETQYF
>NA|TRBJ1-1|NA|TRBV5-6
TGTGCCAGCAGCCTATACAGGGCCATGAACACTGAAGCTTTCTTT
CASSLYRAMNTEAFF
>NA|TRBJ1-1|NA|TRBV7-6
TGTGCCAGCATCAAGGGCGGGCGGAACACTGAAGCTTTCTTT
CASIKGGRNTEAFF
>NA|TRBJ2-1|NA|TRBV5-1
TGCGCCAGCAGCTTGCAGGTAGGGGGGGATGAGCAGTTCTTC
CASSLQVGGDEQFF